This T cell receptor (beta chain) is drawn from a study of T cell responses to AZD1222 COVID-19 vaccine. Study context: Second-dose intervals near 4 or 12 weeks were combined.

Study-level findings and limits: White British ancestry dominated among donors, who included more females, and clonal diversity was possibly underestimated. The breadth and depth of Spike-specific TCRs increased once two AZD1222 doses had been given. All repertoire sampling was performed exclusively after the peak T cell response.

To note about this clone: What it binds is unknown.

Sequenced by immunoSEQ multiplex PCR; TCRdb stores in-frame clones only, minus some. This table has approximately 110,000 clones, over 75% appearing once. Trimming removed 8 bases from V and 4 bases from J; junction bases left unmatched: 3. This CDR3 has 13 amino acids. Germline V gene sequence: CDR1 SGHVS, CDR2 FQNEAQ. Material: peripheral blood, obtained on day 0 of AZD1222 vaccination. J is TRBJ2-1 and V is TRBV7-8; 9 positions agree with TRBD1. The origin of this receptor is an adult in good health. CDR3 protein: CASRDRVYNEQFF. In nucleotides, the CDR3 is TGTGCCAGCCGGGACAGGGTATACAATGAGCAGTTCTTC.